This T cell receptor (beta chain) was recorded in a study of T-cell reconstitution after alpha-beta-depleted transplantation in children. Study-level results: T-cell counts and diversity were attributed mostly to newly produced T cells one year after transplant.

Unique molecular identifiers tagged the TCRbeta library. A single record per CDR3 protein comes from TCRdb applying MiXCR to the PCR reads. This sample has more than 200,000 distinct CDR3 sequences, with more than 20% found just once. After removal of 1 base from V and 1 base from J, the junction contained 6 bases not matched to a gene. The CDR3 loop spans 17 amino acids. In germline, CDR1 is MGHDK, CDR2 SYGVNS. This clonotype turned up a few times. What it binds is not known. Sequences were derived from PBMCs, sampled before TCRalphabeta/CD19-depleted stem cell transplant. The sequence was obtained from a girl aged 2-10 years with Fanconi anemia, due to receive a stem cell transplant. The chain links TRBV25-1 to TRBJ2-1, with 8 positions matching TRBD1. CDR3: CASSESRWTGSYNEQFF. In nucleotides, the CDR3 is TGTGCCAGCAGTGAATCTCGGTGGACAGGGTCCTACAATGAGCAGTTCTTC.